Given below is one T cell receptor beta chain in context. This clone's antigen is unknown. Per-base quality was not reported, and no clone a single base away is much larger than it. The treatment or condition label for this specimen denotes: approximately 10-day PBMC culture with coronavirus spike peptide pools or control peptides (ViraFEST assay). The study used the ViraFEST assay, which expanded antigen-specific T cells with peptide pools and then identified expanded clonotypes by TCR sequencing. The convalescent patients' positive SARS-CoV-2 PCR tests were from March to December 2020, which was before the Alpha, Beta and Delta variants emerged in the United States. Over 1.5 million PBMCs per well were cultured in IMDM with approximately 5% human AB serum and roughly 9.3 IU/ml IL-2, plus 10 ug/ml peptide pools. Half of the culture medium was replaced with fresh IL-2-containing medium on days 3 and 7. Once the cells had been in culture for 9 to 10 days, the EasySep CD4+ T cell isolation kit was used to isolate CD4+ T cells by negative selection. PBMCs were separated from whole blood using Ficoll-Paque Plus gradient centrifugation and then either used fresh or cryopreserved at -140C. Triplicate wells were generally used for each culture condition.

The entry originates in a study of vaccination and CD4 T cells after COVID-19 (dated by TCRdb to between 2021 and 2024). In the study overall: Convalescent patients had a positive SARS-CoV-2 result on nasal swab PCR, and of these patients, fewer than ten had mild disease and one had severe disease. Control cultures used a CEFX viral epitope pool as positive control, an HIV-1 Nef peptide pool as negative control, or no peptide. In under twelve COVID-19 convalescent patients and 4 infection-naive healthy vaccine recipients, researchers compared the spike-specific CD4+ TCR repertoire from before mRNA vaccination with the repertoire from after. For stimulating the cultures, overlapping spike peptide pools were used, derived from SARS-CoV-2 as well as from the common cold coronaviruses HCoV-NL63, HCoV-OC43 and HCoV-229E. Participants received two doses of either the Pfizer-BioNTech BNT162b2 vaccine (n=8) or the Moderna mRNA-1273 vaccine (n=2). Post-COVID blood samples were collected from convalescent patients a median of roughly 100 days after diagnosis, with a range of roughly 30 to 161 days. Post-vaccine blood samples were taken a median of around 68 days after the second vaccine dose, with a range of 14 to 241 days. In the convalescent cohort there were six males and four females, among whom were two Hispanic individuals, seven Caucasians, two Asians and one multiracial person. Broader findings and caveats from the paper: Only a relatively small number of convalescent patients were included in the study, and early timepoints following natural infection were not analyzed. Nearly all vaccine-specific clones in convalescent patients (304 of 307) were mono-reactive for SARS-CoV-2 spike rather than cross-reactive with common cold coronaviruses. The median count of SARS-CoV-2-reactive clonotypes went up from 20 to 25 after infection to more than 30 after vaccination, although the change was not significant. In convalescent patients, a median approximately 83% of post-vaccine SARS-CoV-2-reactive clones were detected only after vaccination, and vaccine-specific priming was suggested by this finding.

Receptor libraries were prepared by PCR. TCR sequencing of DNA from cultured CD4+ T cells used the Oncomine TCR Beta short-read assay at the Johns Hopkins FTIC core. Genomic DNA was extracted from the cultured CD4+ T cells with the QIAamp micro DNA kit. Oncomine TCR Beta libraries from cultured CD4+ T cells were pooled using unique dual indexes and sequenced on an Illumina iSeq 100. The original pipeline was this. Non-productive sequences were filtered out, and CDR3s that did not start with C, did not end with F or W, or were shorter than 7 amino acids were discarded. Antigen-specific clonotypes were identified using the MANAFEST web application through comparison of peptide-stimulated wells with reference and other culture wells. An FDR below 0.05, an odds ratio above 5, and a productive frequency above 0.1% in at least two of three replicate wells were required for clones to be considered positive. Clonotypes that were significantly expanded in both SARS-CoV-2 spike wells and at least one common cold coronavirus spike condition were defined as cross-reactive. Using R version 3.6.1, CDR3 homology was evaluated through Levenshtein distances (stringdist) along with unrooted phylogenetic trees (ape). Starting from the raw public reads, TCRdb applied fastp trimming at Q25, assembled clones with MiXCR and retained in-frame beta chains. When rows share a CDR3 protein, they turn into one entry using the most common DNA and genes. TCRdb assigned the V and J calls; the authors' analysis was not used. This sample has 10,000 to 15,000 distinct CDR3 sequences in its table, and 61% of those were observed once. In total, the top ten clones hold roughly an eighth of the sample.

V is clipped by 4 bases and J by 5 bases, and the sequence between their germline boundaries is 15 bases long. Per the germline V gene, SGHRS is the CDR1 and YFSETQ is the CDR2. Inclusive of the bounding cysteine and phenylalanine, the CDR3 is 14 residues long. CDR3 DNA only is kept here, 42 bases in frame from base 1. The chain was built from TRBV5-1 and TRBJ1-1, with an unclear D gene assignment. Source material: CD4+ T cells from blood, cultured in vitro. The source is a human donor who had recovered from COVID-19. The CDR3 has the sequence CASSGGGGGTEAFF. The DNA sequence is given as TGCGCCAGCAGCGGCGGCGGCGGAGGTACTGAAGCTTTCTTT.